This T cell receptor (beta chain) was sequenced for a study of cytomegalovirus exposure and HLA in healthy donors. With 60 Vbeta and 13 Jbeta primers, the PCR was carried out. Profiled with immunoSEQ multiplex PCR; TCRdb holds only in-frame clones, not every one. This sample has about 100,000 clones, with 60% to 80% found just once. With V trimmed by 0 bases and J by 2 bases, 10 bases remained unmatched. The CDR3 sequence is 17 residues long. The germline V gene has CDR1 MGHRA and CDR2 YSYEKL. Material: PBMCs. The TCR comes from a woman aged 55-75 years in good health and CMV-seropositive. This sequence joins TRBV4-1 and TRBJ2-7, with 7 bases lining up with TRBD2. The CDR3 DNA reads TGCGCCAGCAGCCAAGATAAGGGAGAGGGAGGGGCCTACGAGCAGTACTTC. This sequence encodes CASSQDKGEGGAYEQYF.